This T cell receptor beta chain was observed in a study of shared clonotypes between healthy human individuals. Data came from immunoSEQ multiplex PCR; TCRdb stores just in-frame clones and leaves some out. The table lists about 680,000 clones, 55% to 85% of them singletons, with 1.5% to 2% in the top ten. The CDR3 is 17 amino acids. V was clipped by 1 base and J by 7 bases, with 21 bases between them. CDR1 is SGHDT and CDR2 is YYEEEE in the germline V gene. The sequenced material came from memory CD4+ T cells sorted from blood. Subset here: CD45RA-negative fraction. This clonotype was obtained from a woman between 25 and 40 years old in good health. The chain links TRBV5-6 to TRBJ2-4; D gene unclear. CDR3: CASSLWSGPGSWNIQYF. DNA for the CDR3: TGTGCCAGCAGCTTGTGGTCTGGCCCAGGAAGCTGGAACATTCAGTACTTC.